The T cell receptor (beta chain) under discussion was sequenced for a study of identical twins. In this sample, this clonotype turned up a few times. The antigen remains undetermined. The study, taken as a whole, reports: Out-of-frame alpha sequences common to twins were enriched for low generation probability. Insertions were fewer in abundant cord blood beta clonotypes, whereas memory repertoires showed none of this pattern. Partly confounded zero-insertion analyses could result from invariant MAIT and iNKT cells.

MiXCR was run by TCRdb on the 5' RACE reads, yielding one entry per CDR3 protein. The repertoire has 310,000 or so distinct CDR3 sequences, roughly 10% of them found once; the top ten carry around 7.1%. Trimming cost V 6 bases and J 4 bases; bases outside gene matches: 6. CDR1 SGDLS and CDR2 YYNGEE come from the germline V gene. The CDR3 contains 14 residues. These same records also appear under a second study, on yellow fever vaccine responses in identical twins.

The receptor was derived from a woman between 18 and 30 years old in good health. The chain combines TRBV9 with TRBJ2-2, with 7 bases that match TRBD1. Specimen: CD8+ T cells sorted from blood. The DNA for the CDR3 is TGTGCCAGCACGCCGACAGGGCTCACCGGGGAGCTGTTTTTT. Its translation is CASTPTGLTGELFF.